This TCR beta chain stems from a study of blood T cell repertoires in COVID-19. Study details: Sites across the United States, Italy and Spain contributed samples from acute and convalescent COVID-19.

The V end was cut by 5 bases, the J end by 5 bases, with 15 bases between. The CDR3 is 14 amino acids. In germline, CDR1 is LGHNT, CDR2 FRNRAP. This clone was detected only once. Per the authors' pipeline: Using reference gene primer amplification, nucleated cell counts were estimated. Clones were read by immunoSEQ multiplex PCR, and TCRdb kept only the in-frame ones, dropping some. V and J calls and clone size come straight from that table; D and trimming were deduced from the DNA. The repertoire includes hundreds of thousands of clones, about 90% of them detected once, and about 3% sits in the top ten.

Sample: peripheral blood. This chain connects TRBV12-5 to TRBJ1-2; D gene uncertain. The origin of this receptor is a woman between 25 and 40 years old with COVID-19, enrolled during active disease. CDR3 amino acids: CASGPSGSSYGYTF. The CDR3 DNA reads as TGTGCTAGTGGTCCCTCCGGGTCCTCTTATGGCTACACCTTC.